One sample yielded the 16 T cell receptor beta chains listed below, sequenced in a study of T-cell memory formation after mild COVID-19. TCRdb redid the calling of the 5' RACE reads with MiXCR, one entry per CDR3 protein. The top ten hold 7% to 9.5% of the sample, which has a few hundred thousand distinct CDR3 sequences, about 24% seen once. The sample comprised PBMCs or a T cell subset sorted from them (not recorded which). Receptors were obtained from an adult woman who had mild COVID-19 (a few samples of this study predate the infection). Cell type and time point are not known.

This clonotype has a count of ten or more. The V call is TRBV5-1, the J call TRBJ1-1; 8 bases line up with TRBD1. The junction had 12 bases not matched to a gene; V was cut back by 3 bases and J by 11 bases. There are 14 residues in the CDR3. Germline V gene lookup returns CDR1 SGHRS and CDR2 YFSETQ. The CDR3 DNA follows: TGCGCCAGCAGCTCGACAGGGGACACACACAGGGCTTTCTTT. Its protein is CASSSTGDTHRAFF.

The genes are TRBV4-1 and TRBJ2-4; D not certain. CDR1 is MGHRA, CDR2 YSYEKL, per germline. The length of the CDR3 is 16 residues. Trimming shortened V by 1 base and J by 0 bases, and 10 bases separated the two germline ends. This chain's CDR3 is CASSQGRVGAKNIQYF. CDR3 DNA: TGCGCCAGCAGCCAAGGAAGGGTTGGAGCCAAAAACATTCAGTACTTC.

In this sample, this clonotype turned up a few times. DNA for the CDR3: TGTGCCACCAGCAGGGACAGGGTCGCTGGAAACACCATATATTTT. Translated: CATSRDRVAGNTIYF. V is TRBV15 and J is TRBJ1-3; 8 bases line up with TRBD1. This CDR3 has 15 residues. Germline assignment: CDR1 LNHNV and CDR2 YYDKDF (reference sequence). With 3 bases clipped from V and 2 bases from J, the junction kept 3 bases outside the gene matches.

This clonotype was seen only a few times. This sequence joins TRBV11-2 and TRBJ1-3; 8 bases match TRBD1. This CDR3 comprises 13 residues. CDR1 and CDR2 (germline): SGHAT, FQNNGV. With 2 bases clipped from V and 7 bases from J, the junction kept 1 base outside the gene matches. CDR3 protein: CASSLPGGNTIYF. Written as DNA, the CDR3 is TGTGCCAGCAGCTTACCAGGGGGCAACACCATATATTTT. Together with reference TRBV11-2 and TRBJ1-3, the CDR3 gives the full variable domain: EAGVAQSPRYKIIEKRQSVAFWCNPISGHATLYWYQQILGQGPKLLIQFQNNGVVDDSQLPKDRFSAERLKGVDSTLKIQPAKLEDSAVYLCASSLPGGNTIYFGEGSWLTVV.

This clonotype was counted many times. The genes are TRBV5-1 and TRBJ2-2, with D possibly being TRBD2 (5 bases). The CDR3 covers 15 residues. CDR1 is SGHRS, CDR2 YFSETQ, per germline. V shed 0 bases and J shed 6 bases, with 12 bases lying between them. CDR3 coding DNA: TGCGCCAGCAGCTTGGACGGGATGCTATCCGGGGAGCTGTTTTTT. Protein product: CASSLDGMLSGELFF.

This clonotype has just one count. The gene calls are TRBV3-1 and TRBJ2-7; 11 nucleotides line up with TRBD1. The germline gives CDR1 LGHDT, CDR2 YNNKEL (reference sequence). This CDR3 is built from 15 residues. V gave up 1 base and J gave up 2 bases; unmatched junction bases: 1. As DNA, the CDR3 is TGTGCCAGCAGCCAAGCGGACAGGGGGCCCTACGAGCAGTACTTC. Its translation: CASSQADRGPYEQYF.

The rearrangement joins TRBV24-1 to TRBJ2-2; tentative D call: TRBD2 (6 bases). Germline CDR1 KGHDR, CDR2 SFDVKD. The CDR3 spans 18 residues. V lost 5 bases and J lost 2, with 20 bases in between. Here the CDR3 DNA reads TGTGCCACCAGTGCGAACCCGGGGACTGGGGGAAACACCGGGGAGCTGTTTTTT. It specifies CATSANPGTGGNTGELFF.

The rearrangement joins TRBV5-1 to TRBJ2-5, with 8 bases that match TRBD2. The CDR3 totals 14 residues. Germline trimming cut 2 bases from V and 3 bases from J; bases unmatched to any gene: 3. CDR1 SGHRS and CDR2 YFSETQ come from the germline V gene. The CDR3 region has the DNA TGCGCCAGCAGCTTAGCGGGGGCGAAAGAGACCCAGTACTTC. Its translation is CASSLAGAKETQYF.

This clonotype was seen only a few times. The V call is TRBV10-3, the J call TRBJ2-5; D gene uncertain. Per germline, CDR1 ENHRY and CDR2 SYGVKD. The CDR3 has 15 residues. With 9 bases removed from V and 0 bases from J, the gap between germline ends came to 17 bases. CDR3 protein: CAISDKSVNQETQYF. CDR3 nucleotide sequence: TGTGCCATAAGCGATAAGTCGGTGAACCAAGAGACCCAGTACTTC.

The chain joins TRBV12-3 or TRBV12-4 to TRBJ2-7; no reliable D call. CDR3 length equals 15 residues. Trimming left V 5 bases short and J 5 bases short, with 19 bases between. The CDR3 reads CASSRSGPFTHEQYF. The CDR3 DNA reads as TGTGCCAGCAGTCGATCCGGTCCCTTCACCCACGAGCAGTACTTC.

This chain joins TRBV4-2 and TRBJ2-4; the D is unclear. This CDR3 region has 13 residues. The V and J ends lost 0 bases and 9 bases respectively, with 9 bases between them. Germline CDR1 is LGHNA and CDR2 is YNFKEQ. CDR3 nucleotide sequence: TGTGCCAGCAGCCAAGACGCTAGGTTCATTCAGTACTTC. This translates into CASSQDARFIQYF.

V and J are TRBV6-6 and TRBJ1-2; TRBD1 matches at 7 bases. The germline CDR1 and CDR2 sequences are MNHNY and SVGAGI (reference sequence). This CDR3 contains 14 residues. V lost 8 bases and J lost 4; bases outside the gene matches: 10. CDR3 loop: CASQGGGRSYGYTF. DNA for the CDR3: TGTGCCAGCCAGGGGGGGGGGCGCAGCTATGGCTACACCTTC.

This clonotype occurred once. The V call is TRBV12-3 or TRBV12-4, the J call TRBJ1-1, with D hard to call. This CDR3 is 11 amino acids long. The V end was cut by 3 bases, the J end by 10 bases, with 9 bases between. CDR3: CASSFGGRAFF. The CDR3 DNA is TGTGCCAGCAGTTTTGGAGGGAGAGCTTTCTTT.

Note on this clonotype: The junction does not match germline at one end; this may be a read error. The chain recombines TRBV18 with TRBJ2-2; 8 bases line up with TRBD2. Germline V gene data show CDR1 as KGHSH and CDR2 as LQKENI. The CDR3 has 15 residues. The CDR3 DNA reads as TGTGCCAGCTCAGAACTAGCGGCGAACACCGGGGAGCTGGTTTTT. Translated, it gives CASSELAANTGELVF.

The gene calls are TRBV6-1 and TRBJ1-2; no reliable D call. Germline CDR1 and CDR2: MNHNS and SASEGT. The V end was cut by 3 bases, the J end by 8 bases, with 13 bases between. This CDR3 region has 13 residues. CDR3 sequence reads: CASSEATRRGYTF. The CDR3 bases are TGTGCCAGCAGTGAGGCAACCCGGAGGGGCTACACCTTC.

This clonotype has a handful of counts. This chain links TRBV20-1 with TRBJ2-3, with TRBD2 matching over 11 bases. Germline CDR1 is DFQATT and CDR2 is SNEGSKA (reference sequence). Unmatched junction bases numbered 15, after V lost 0 bases and J lost 1 base. This CDR3 has 20 residues. CDR3 nucleotides: TGCAGTGCTAGAGATGTAGGCCTAGCGGGAGGTTTAGTCGGCACAGATACGCAGTATTTT. Its protein is CSARDVGLAGGLVGTDTQYF.